This T cell receptor (beta chain) was captured by sequencing in a study of blood T cells in healthy people across ages. Findings and caveats of the study: It was found that TCR beta diversity correlated strongly with the percentage of naive T cells. Both naive CD4+ cell counts and diversity were greater in long-lived donors than in aged donors.

Investigators took 8.5 to 10 milliliters of peripheral blood from every donor. As for this clonotype: The antigen is not known.

The J segment lost 2 bases and the V segment lost 5 bases, leaving 9 bases of the junction unmatched. Germline V gives CDR1 MNHEY, CDR2 SVGAGI. This CDR3 is 16 amino acids long. The second PCR ran roughly 7 to 12 cycles with a sample-barcoded 5' primer and J-beta primers. In TCRdb, the 5' RACE reads were re-called with MiXCR into one record per CDR3 protein. Among approximately 670,000 distinct CDR3 sequences listed, around 38% were seen once. V and J are TRBV6-5 and TRBJ2-1; 7 bases align to TRBD1. Material: blood. This TCR derives from a man at least 80 years old in good health. Written as DNA, the CDR3 is TGTGCCAGCAGTCTGCGCCCGGGACAGCCCTACAATGAGCAGTTCTTC. Encoded protein: CASSLRPGQPYNEQFF.